This T cell receptor (beta chain) derives from a study of CD8 T cells in ankylosing spondylitis. TCRdb re-called the 5' RACE reads with MiXCR, one entry per CDR3 protein. The sample lists approximately 39,000 distinct CDR3 sequences, roughly 12% occurring once. This clonotype has at least ten counts. The source is a male donor with ankylosing spondylitis. Sequences were obtained from synovial fluid, either unsorted or a sorted T cell fraction (not recorded which).

The CDR3 loop reads CSAREGSGGQETQYF. The CDR3, as DNA: TGCAGTGCTAGAGAAGGTAGCGGGGGGCAGGAGACCCAGTACTTC. The rearrangement uses TRBV20-1 and TRBJ2-5; TRBD2 matches 10 bases. The CDR3 spans 15 residues. V trimming: 0 bases; J trimming: 5 bases; junction bases outside the gene matches: 6. Germline CDR1 and CDR2: DFQATT and SNEGSKA (reference sequence).